A selection of T cell receptor beta chains follows, all from one sample in a study of blood T cell repertoires in COVID-19. Sequencing was performed with immunoSEQ multiplex PCR; in TCRdb, only in-frame clones are kept and a portion is missing. This table holds approximately 210,000 clones, around three quarters found once. Input material: PBMCs or T cells enriched from blood (not recorded which). These receptors came from a woman aged 45 to 65 with acute COVID-19. The CDR3 runs from the conserved cysteine through the conserved F or W. D genes are given only for firm matches. The size of a clone is reported for some rows only, either as once, few or many, or as a class for expanded clones.

d_gene,j_gene,abundance,v_gene,CDR3nt,CDR3aa
TRBD1,TRBJ1-2,.,TRBV19,TGTGCCAGTAGTGCGGACAGGCGAGGCTACACCTTC,CASSADRRGYTF
.,TRBJ1-5,.,TRBV5-5,TGTGCCAGCAGCTTGTCCGGGTCCGGGAATCAGCCCCAGCATTTT,CASSLSGSGNQPQHF
.,TRBJ1-1,.,TRBV9,TGTGCCAGCAGCGTACAGGGGCCGAACACTGAAGCTTTCTTT,CASSVQGPNTEAFF
.,TRBJ1-6,.,TRBV5-5,TGTGCCAGCAGCGCGGTCCGTAATTCACCCCTCCACTTT,CASSAVRNSPLHF
TRBD1,TRBJ1-2,.,TRBV19,TGTGCCAGTAGTATAGTCGGGACAGGGTTATATGGCTACACCTTC,CASSIVGTGLYGYTF
TRBD2,TRBJ2-3,.,TRBV11-2,TGTGCCAGCAGCTTAGCGGGGGGGAGCACAGATACGCAGTATTTT,CASSLAGGSTDTQYF
.,TRBJ1-1,.,TRBV27,TGTGCCAGCAGTTTATACCAGGGGACTGAAGCTTTCTTT,CASSLYQGTEAFF
TRBD1,TRBJ1-4,.,TRBV4-2,TGTGCCAGCAGCCCCCTTCAAGGGACAGGGGATGAAAAACTGTTTTTT,CASSPLQGTGDEKLFF
.,TRBJ1-4,.,TRBV11-1,TGTGCCAGCAGCTTAAATGGCCGCGGGGACGAAAAACTGTTTTTT,CASSLNGRGDEKLFF
TRBD2,TRBJ2-3,.,TRBV30,TGTGCCTGGAGCCTTGGACTAGCGGGGTTCACAGATACGCAGTATTTT,CAWSLGLAGFTDTQYF
TRBD1,TRBJ2-6,.,TRBV28,TGTGCCAGCCGACTCCGACAGGGTACCTCTGGGGCCAACGTCCTGACTTTC,CASRLRQGTSGANVLTF
.,TRBJ2-3,once,TRBV28,TGTGCCAGCAGGGGGCCGGATATGGATACGCAGTATTTT,CASRGPDMDTQYF
.,TRBJ1-6,few,TRBV6-5,TGTGCCAGCAACCAACAGGGATTAAATTCACCCCTCCACTTT,CASNQQGLNSPLHF
.,TRBJ1-3,.,TRBV21-1,TGTGCCAGCAGCAAATGGGAATCGGGACAGGGGGTCTCTGGAAACACCATATATTTT,CASSKWESGQGVSGNTIYF
.,TRBJ1-2,.,TRBV28,TGTGCCAGCAGTCGTCTACAGGGCTACACCTTC,CASSRLQGYTF
.,TRBJ2-1,.,TRBV5-1,TGCGCCACCCCAAGGGCAACCTACAGGAGGGCCAAGTACAATGAGCAGTTCTTC,CATPRATYRRAKYNEQFF
TRBD1,TRBJ1-2,few,TRBV18,TGTGCCAGCTCGTCGGGACAGGGTAACTATGGCTACACCTTC,CASSSGQGNYGYTF
.,TRBJ1-1,.,TRBV3-1/TRBV3-2,TGTGCCAGCAGCCTCCTAGGGTCCGGGGTAGTGAACACTGAAGCTTTCTTT,CASSLLGSGVVNTEAFF
TRBD2,TRBJ2-5,.,TRBV27,TGTGCCAGCAGGGGACTAGCGGGGGGGGAAGAGACCCAGTACTTC,CASRGLAGGEETQYF
TRBD1,TRBJ2-2,.,TRBV5-4,TGTGCCAGCAGCGGTGACAGGGACACCGGGGAGCTGTTTTTT,CASSGDRDTGELFF
.,TRBJ2-2,.,TRBV11-2,TGTGCCAGCAGCCGACTCGAGAACACCGGGGAGCTGTTTTTT,CASSRLENTGELFF
.,TRBJ1-1,.,TRBV28,TGTGCCAGCAGTTTAAGGGAGGACACTGAAGCTTTCTTT,CASSLREDTEAFF
TRBD1,TRBJ1-6,.,TRBV25-1,TGTGCCAGCAGTCTAGGGACAGGTTATTCACCCCTCCACTTT,CASSLGTGYSPLHF
.,TRBJ1-2,.,TRBV3-1/TRBV3-2,TGTGCCAGCAGCCAAGCCGTCTCCTCCTACACCTTC,CASSQAVSSYTF
.,TRBJ1-5,.,TRBV7-2,TGTGCCAGCAGCCCTCCAGGGGTCCATCAGCCCCAGCATTTT,CASSPPGVHQPQHF
TRBD2,TRBJ2-3,.,TRBV9,TGTGCCAGCAGCGCCGGGACTAGCGGGGGCTTAAGCACAGATACGCAGTATTTT,CASSAGTSGGLSTDTQYF
TRBD1,TRBJ1-1,.,TRBV3-1/TRBV3-2,TGTGCCAGCAGCCAAGGGACAGGGGGGACTGAAGCTTTCTTT,CASSQGTGGTEAFF
TRBD1,TRBJ2-1,.,TRBV19,TGTGCCAGTAGTATAATGCAGGGGGCGTGGAATGAGCAGTTCTTC,CASSIMQGAWNEQFF
TRBD1,TRBJ2-3,.,TRBV19,TGTGCCAGTAGACCGGGACAGGGGACAGATACGCAGTATTTT,CASRPGQGTDTQYF
.,TRBJ2-5,.,TRBV7-9,TGTGCCAGCAGCTTCAAAAACCCTGCCAGGTACCAAGAGACCCAGTACTTC,CASSFKNPARYQETQYF
TRBD2,TRBJ2-1,.,TRBV5-1,TGCGCCAGCAGCTTGTCTACGAGCGGGAGACCAGACAATGAGCAGTTCTTC,CASSLSTSGRPDNEQFF
.,TRBJ1-2,.,TRBV9,TGTGCCAGCAGCGTAGGAGGGGGACCAAGTGGCTATGGCTACACCTTC,CASSVGGGPSGYGYTF
.,TRBJ1-2,.,TRBV19,TGTGCCAGTAGTATACGCTCGGCGAGGGCTGAGGGTGGCTACACCTTC,CASSIRSARAEGGYTF
.,TRBJ2-1,.,TRBV11-2,TGTGCCAGCAGCCCAGTGGGTAGCGGATACAATGAGCAGTTCTTC,CASSPVGSGYNEQFF
.,TRBJ1-3,.,TRBV28,TGTGCCGCCATTGGCAGGGGAGACACCATATATTTT,CAAIGRGDTIYF
.,TRBJ1-3,.,TRBV6-5,TGTGCCAGCAGTTACTCCCCCAGAAACTCTGGAAACACCATATATTTT,CASSYSPRNSGNTIYF
.,TRBJ1-5,.,TRBV7-9,TGTGCCAGCAGCCCCGGAGGACTAGACAATCAGCCCCAGCATTTT,CASSPGGLDNQPQHF
.,TRBJ1-1,.,TRBV28,TGTGCCAGCAGTCCCCACAGCCCCTTTGAAGCTTTCTTT,CASSPHSPFEAFF
TRBD1,TRBJ1-2,few,TRBV7-2,TGTGCCAGCAGCTTAGGAATAGGACAGGCTGACGGTGGCTACACCTTC,CASSLGIGQADGGYTF
.,TRBJ2-5,.,TRBV7-2,TGTGCCAGCAGCTTATCCCGGGGAACAGAGACCCAGTACTTC,CASSLSRGTETQYF
TRBD1,TRBJ1-2,.,TRBV28,TGTGCCAGCAGCTCCGGACAGGGCTATGGCTACACCTTC,CASSSGQGYGYTF
.,TRBJ1-1,.,TRBV11-1,TGTGCCAGCAGCTTAGCTCTGTACACTGAAGCTTTCTTT,CASSLALYTEAFF
TRBD1,TRBJ1-5,few,TRBV7-3,TGTGCCAGCAGCTTAAGGGACAGGGCCCTTGTAAGCAATCAGCCCCAGCATTTT,CASSLRDRALVSNQPQHF
.,TRBJ1-1,few,TRBV5-5,TGTGCCAGCAGCCAACGGACAAGTCAAGCTTTCTTT,CASSQRTSQAFF
.,TRBJ1-2,.,TRBV7-9,TGTGCCAGCAGCTTACAAACTTTCTATGGCTACACCTTC,CASSLQTFYGYTF
TRBD1,TRBJ1-3,.,TRBV6-6,TGTGCCAGCAGCCCAAACTTGCCGGGACAGGGGGCTCTAATGGGCGGAAACACCATATATTTT,CASSPNLPGQGALMGGNTIYF
TRBD2,TRBJ2-1,.,TRBV18,TGTGCCAGCTCACCGCGAGGGACTAGCGGTTACAATGAGCAGTTCTTC,CASSPRGTSGYNEQFF
.,TRBJ2-1,.,TRBV11-3,TGTGCCAGCAGCCTTGGACAACGAAGGGGTGAGCAGTTCTTC,CASSLGQRRGEQFF
TRBD2,TRBJ2-3,few,TRBV5-4,TGTGCCAGCAGCCCCGGACTAGGAGGAGATACGCAGTATTTT,CASSPGLGGDTQYF
.,TRBJ1-1,.,TRBV12-3/TRBV12-4,TGTGCCAGCAGTCTATTAGGGGATACTGAAGCTTTCTTT,CASSLLGDTEAFF
.,TRBJ1-5,.,TRBV5-1,TGCGCCAGCAGCTTGGCCGGGGAGCCGGGCCAGCCCCAGCATTTT,CASSLAGEPGQPQHF